This T cell receptor (gamma chain) was captured by sequencing in a study of γδ T cells in repeated Plasmodium falciparum infection. TCRdb reapplied CATT to the multiplex PCR reads. The sample holds roughly 27,000 gamma-chain clones, over 2.5% seen once. This CDR3 is 14 amino acids long. Germline V gene sequence: CDR1 GITISATS, CDR2 ISYDGTV (reference sequence). Germline trimming cut 3 bases from V and 8 bases from J; bases unmatched to any gene: 13. Vgamma9/Vdelta2+ and Vdelta2-negative gammadelta T cells were flow-sorted from PBMC for bulk sequencing. In regard to this clone: TCRdb pairs this DNA with a much larger clone's protein that differs at residue 7, likely a read error; the protein shown was translated from the DNA.

Input material: gamma-delta T cells from blood. This TCR derives from a pool of human donors (malaria-infected and uninfected, not separated). The genes are TRGV9 and TRGJ1 or TRGJ2. CDR3 nucleotides: TGTGCCTTGTGGGAGTTGTCCCCCCAGGATAAGAAACTCTTT. Translation: CALWELSPQDKKLF.